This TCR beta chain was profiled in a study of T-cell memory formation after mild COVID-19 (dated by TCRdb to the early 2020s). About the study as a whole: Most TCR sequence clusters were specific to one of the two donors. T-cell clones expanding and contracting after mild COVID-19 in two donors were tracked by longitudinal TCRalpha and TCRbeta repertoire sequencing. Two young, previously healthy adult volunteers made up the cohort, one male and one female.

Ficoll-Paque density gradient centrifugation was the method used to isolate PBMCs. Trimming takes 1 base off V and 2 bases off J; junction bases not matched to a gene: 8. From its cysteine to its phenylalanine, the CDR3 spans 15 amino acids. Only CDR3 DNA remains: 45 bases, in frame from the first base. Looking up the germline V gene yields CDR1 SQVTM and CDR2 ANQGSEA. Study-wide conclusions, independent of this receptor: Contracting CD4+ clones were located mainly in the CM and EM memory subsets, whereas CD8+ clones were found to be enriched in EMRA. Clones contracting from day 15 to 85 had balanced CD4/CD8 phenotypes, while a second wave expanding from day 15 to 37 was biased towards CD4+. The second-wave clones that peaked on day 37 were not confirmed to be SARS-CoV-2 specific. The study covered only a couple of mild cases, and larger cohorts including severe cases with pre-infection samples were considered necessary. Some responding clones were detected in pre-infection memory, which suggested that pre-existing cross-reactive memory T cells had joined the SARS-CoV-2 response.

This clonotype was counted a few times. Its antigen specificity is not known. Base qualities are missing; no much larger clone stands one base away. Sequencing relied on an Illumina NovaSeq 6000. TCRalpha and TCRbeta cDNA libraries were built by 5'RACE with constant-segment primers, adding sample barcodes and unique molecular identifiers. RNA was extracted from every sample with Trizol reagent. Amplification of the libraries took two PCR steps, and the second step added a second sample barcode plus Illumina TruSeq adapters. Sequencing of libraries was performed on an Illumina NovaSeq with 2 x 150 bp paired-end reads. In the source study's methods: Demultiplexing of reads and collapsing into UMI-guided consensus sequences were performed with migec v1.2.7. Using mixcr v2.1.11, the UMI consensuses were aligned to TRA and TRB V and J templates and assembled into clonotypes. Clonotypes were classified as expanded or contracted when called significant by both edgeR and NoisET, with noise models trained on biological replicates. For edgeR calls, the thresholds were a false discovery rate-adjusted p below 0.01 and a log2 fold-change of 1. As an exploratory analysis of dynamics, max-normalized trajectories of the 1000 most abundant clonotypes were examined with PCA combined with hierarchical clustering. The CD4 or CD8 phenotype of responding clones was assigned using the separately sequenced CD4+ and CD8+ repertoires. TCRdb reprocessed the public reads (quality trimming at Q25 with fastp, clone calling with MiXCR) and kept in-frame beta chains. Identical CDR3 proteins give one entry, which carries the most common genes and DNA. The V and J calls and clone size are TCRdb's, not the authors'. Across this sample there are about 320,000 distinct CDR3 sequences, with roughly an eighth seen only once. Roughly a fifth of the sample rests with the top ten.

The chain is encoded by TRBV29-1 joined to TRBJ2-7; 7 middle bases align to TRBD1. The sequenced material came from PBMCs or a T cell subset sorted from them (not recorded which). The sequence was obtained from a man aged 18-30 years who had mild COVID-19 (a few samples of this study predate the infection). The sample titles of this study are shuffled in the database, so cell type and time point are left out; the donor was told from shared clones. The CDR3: CSVEGGQIAPYEQYF. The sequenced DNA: TGCAGCGTTGAAGGGGGACAGATTGCACCCTACGAGCAGTACTTC.